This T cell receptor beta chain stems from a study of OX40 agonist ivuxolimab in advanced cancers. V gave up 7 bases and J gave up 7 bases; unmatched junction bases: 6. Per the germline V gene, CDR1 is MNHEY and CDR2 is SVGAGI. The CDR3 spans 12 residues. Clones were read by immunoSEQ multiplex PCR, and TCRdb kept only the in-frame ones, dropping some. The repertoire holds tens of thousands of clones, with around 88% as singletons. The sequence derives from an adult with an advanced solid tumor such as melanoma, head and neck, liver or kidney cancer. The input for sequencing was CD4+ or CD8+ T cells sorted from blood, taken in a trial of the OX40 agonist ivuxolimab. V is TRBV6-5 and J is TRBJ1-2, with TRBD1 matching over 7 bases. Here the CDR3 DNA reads TGTGCCAGCACTAACAGGGGAGGTGGCTACACCTTC. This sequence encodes CASTNRGGGYTF.